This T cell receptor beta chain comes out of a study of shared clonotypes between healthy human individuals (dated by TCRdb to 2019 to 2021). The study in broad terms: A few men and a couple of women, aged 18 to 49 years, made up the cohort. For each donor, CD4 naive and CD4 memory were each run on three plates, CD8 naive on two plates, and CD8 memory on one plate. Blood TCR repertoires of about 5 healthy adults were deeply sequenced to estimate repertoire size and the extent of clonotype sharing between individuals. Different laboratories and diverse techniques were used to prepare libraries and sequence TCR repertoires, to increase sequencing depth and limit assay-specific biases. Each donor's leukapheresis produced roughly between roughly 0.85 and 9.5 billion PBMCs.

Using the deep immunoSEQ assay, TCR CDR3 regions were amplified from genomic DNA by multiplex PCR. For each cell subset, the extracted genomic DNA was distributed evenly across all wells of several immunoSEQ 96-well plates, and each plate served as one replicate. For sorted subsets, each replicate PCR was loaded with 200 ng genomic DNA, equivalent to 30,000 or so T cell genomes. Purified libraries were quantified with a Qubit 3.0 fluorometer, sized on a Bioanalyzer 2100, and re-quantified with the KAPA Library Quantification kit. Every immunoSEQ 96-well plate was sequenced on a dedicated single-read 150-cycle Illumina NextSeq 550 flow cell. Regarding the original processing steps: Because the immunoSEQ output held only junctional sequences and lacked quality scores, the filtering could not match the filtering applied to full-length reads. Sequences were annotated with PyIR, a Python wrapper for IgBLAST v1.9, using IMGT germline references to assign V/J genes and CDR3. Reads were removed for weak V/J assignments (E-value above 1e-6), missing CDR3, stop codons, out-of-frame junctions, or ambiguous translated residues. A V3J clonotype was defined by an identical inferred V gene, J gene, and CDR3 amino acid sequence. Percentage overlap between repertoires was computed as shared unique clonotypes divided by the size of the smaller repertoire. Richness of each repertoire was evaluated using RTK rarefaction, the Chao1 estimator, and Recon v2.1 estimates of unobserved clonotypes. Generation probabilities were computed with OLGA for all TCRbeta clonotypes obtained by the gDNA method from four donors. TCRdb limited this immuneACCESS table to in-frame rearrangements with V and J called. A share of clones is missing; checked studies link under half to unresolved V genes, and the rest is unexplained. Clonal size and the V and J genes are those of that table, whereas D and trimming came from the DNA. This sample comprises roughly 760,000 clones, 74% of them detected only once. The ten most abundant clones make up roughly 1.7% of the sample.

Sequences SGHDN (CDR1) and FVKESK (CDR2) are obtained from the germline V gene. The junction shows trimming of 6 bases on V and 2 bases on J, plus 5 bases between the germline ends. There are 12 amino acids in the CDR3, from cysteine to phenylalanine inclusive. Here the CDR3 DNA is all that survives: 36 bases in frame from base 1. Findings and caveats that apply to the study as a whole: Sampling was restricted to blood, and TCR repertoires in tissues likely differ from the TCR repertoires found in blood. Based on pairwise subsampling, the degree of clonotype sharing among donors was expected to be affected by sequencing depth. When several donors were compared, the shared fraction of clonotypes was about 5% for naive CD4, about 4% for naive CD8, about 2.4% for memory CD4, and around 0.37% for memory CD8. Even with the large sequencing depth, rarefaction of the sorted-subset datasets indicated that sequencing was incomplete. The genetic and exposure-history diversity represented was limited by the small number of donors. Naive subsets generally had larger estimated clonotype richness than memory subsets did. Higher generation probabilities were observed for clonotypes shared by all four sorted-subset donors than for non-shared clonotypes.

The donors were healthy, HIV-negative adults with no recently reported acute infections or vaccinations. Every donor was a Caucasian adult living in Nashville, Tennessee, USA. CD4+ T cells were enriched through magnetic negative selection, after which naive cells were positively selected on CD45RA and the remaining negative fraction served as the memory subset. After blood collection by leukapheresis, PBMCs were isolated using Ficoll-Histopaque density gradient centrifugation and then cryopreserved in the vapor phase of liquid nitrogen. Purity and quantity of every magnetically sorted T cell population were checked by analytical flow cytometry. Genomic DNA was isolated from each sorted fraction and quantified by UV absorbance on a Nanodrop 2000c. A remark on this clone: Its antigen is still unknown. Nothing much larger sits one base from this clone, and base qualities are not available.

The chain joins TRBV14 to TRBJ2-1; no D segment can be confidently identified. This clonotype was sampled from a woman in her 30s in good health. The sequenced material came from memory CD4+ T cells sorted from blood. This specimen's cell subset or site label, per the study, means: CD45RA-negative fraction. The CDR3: CASRFTYNEQFF. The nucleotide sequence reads TGTGCCAGCAGGTTTACCTACAATGAGCAGTTCTTC.